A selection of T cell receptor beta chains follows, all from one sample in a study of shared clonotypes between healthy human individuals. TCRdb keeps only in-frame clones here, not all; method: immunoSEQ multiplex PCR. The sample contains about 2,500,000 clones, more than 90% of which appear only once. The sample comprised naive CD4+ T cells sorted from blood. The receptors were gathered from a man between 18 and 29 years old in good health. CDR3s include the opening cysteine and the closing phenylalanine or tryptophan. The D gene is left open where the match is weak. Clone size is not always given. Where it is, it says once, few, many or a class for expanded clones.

cdr3_aa: CASSLGPIPNEQYF; cdr3_nt: TGCGCCAGCAGCTTGGGTCCTATTCCTAACGAGCAGTACTTC; clone_size: once; j_call: TRBJ2-7; v_call: TRBV5-1; d_call: NA
cdr3_aa: CASRQNSPLHF; cdr3_nt: TGTGCCAGCAGACAGAATTCACCCCTCCACTTT; clone_size: NA; j_call: TRBJ1-6; v_call: TRBV6-1; d_call: NA
cdr3_aa: CASSFKGRETQYF; cdr3_nt: TGTGCCAGCAGCTTTAAGGGCCGGGAGACCCAGTACTTC; clone_size: NA; j_call: TRBJ2-5; v_call: TRBV7-2; d_call: NA
cdr3_aa: CASRGDRAGNQPQHF; cdr3_nt: TGTGCCAGCAGGGGGGACAGGGCCGGCAATCAGCCCCAGCATTTT; clone_size: NA; j_call: TRBJ1-5; v_call: TRBV2; d_call: TRBD1
cdr3_aa: CASRRGYEQYF; cdr3_nt: TGTGCCAGCAGGAGGGGCTACGAGCAGTACTTC; clone_size: NA; j_call: TRBJ2-7; v_call: TRBV2; d_call: NA
cdr3_aa: CAIREGTEAFF; cdr3_nt: TGTGCCATCAGGGAGGGCACTGAAGCTTTCTTT; clone_size: NA; j_call: TRBJ1-1; v_call: TRBV10-3; d_call: NA
cdr3_aa: CSVERSNQETQYF; cdr3_nt: TGCAGCGTTGAACGGTCCAACCAAGAGACCCAGTACTTC; clone_size: NA; j_call: TRBJ2-5; v_call: TRBV29-1; d_call: NA
cdr3_aa: CASRLLGTNEKLFF; cdr3_nt: TGTGCCAGCCGCTTACTGGGAACTAATGAAAAACTGTTTTTT; clone_size: NA; j_call: TRBJ1-4; v_call: TRBV7-2; d_call: NA
cdr3_aa: CASSAMGQGRGYTF; cdr3_nt: TGTGCCAGCAGTGCGATGGGACAGGGACGGGGCTACACCTTC; clone_size: NA; j_call: TRBJ1-2; v_call: TRBV6-1; d_call: TRBD1
cdr3_aa: CASRRDGRNTEAFF; cdr3_nt: TGTGCCAGCAGGCGGGACGGCAGAAACACTGAAGCTTTCTTT; clone_size: NA; j_call: TRBJ1-1; v_call: TRBV6-5; d_call: NA
cdr3_aa: CASSRAGQTYEQYF; cdr3_nt: TGTGCCAGCAGCCGGGCCGGACAAACCTACGAGCAGTACTTC; clone_size: NA; j_call: TRBJ2-7; v_call: TRBV5-6; d_call: NA
cdr3_aa: CASSLNAGHNSPLHF; cdr3_nt: TGTGCCAGCAGCTTAAATGCAGGGCATAATTCACCCCTCCACTTT; clone_size: NA; j_call: TRBJ1-6; v_call: TRBV13; d_call: NA
cdr3_aa: CAWGWQGSYEQYF; cdr3_nt: TGTGCCTGGGGGTGGCAGGGCTCCTACGAGCAGTACTTC; clone_size: NA; j_call: TRBJ2-7; v_call: TRBV30; d_call: NA
cdr3_aa: CASSETLNSPLHF; cdr3_nt: TGTGCCAGCAGCGAAACCTTGAATTCACCCCTCCACTTT; clone_size: NA; j_call: TRBJ1-6; v_call: TRBV7-9; d_call: NA
cdr3_aa: CASSLRGHEQYF; cdr3_nt: TGTGCCAGCAGCTTGAGAGGTCACGAGCAGTACTTC; clone_size: NA; j_call: TRBJ2-7; v_call: TRBV5-6; d_call: NA
cdr3_aa: CASSDGGAGANVLTF; cdr3_nt: TGTGCCAGCAGTGACGGGGGAGCCGGGGCCAACGTCCTGACTTTC; clone_size: NA; j_call: TRBJ2-6; v_call: TRBV6-1; d_call: NA
cdr3_aa: CASSQVPSGGARFF; cdr3_nt: TGCGCCAGCAGCCAAGTGCCTAGCGGGGGGGCGCGGTTCTTC; clone_size: once; j_call: TRBJ2-1; v_call: TRBV4-1; d_call: TRBD2
cdr3_aa: CASSVGRMGTSVTGELFF; cdr3_nt: TGTGCCAGCAGCGTAGGACGAATGGGGACTAGCGTCACCGGGGAGCTGTTTTTT; clone_size: NA; j_call: TRBJ2-2; v_call: TRBV9; d_call: TRBD2
cdr3_aa: CASRKTGSGETQYF; cdr3_nt: TGTGCCAGCAGAAAAACAGGGTCCGGGGAGACCCAGTACTTC; clone_size: NA; j_call: TRBJ2-5; v_call: TRBV27; d_call: NA
cdr3_aa: CATRQGEGNTEAFF; cdr3_nt: TGTGCCACGCGACAGGGGGAGGGGAACACTGAAGCTTTCTTT; clone_size: NA; j_call: TRBJ1-1; v_call: TRBV19; d_call: TRBD1
cdr3_aa: CASRVDRDGNQPQHF; cdr3_nt: TGTGCCAGCAGGGTGGACAGGGACGGCAATCAGCCCCAGCATTTT; clone_size: NA; j_call: TRBJ1-5; v_call: TRBV2; d_call: TRBD1
cdr3_aa: CASSIRQGGGEKLFF; cdr3_nt: TGCGCCAGCAGCATACGACAGGGTGGAGGCGAAAAACTGTTTTTT; clone_size: NA; j_call: TRBJ1-4; v_call: TRBV5-1; d_call: TRBD1
cdr3_aa: CASSQPPEDQPQHF; cdr3_nt: TGTGCCAGCAGTCAACCCCCCGAAGATCAGCCCCAGCATTTT; clone_size: NA; j_call: TRBJ1-5; v_call: TRBV6-6; d_call: NA
cdr3_aa: CASSPFIAKGYEQYF; cdr3_nt: TGTGCCAGCAGCCCTTTCATAGCGAAGGGTTACGAGCAGTACTTC; clone_size: NA; j_call: TRBJ2-7; v_call: TRBV7-2; d_call: NA
cdr3_aa: CASSLLAGHTDTQYF; cdr3_nt: TGTGCCAGCAGTTTGCTAGCGGGGCACACAGATACGCAGTATTTT; clone_size: NA; j_call: TRBJ2-3; v_call: TRBV28; d_call: TRBD2
cdr3_aa: CASSHKTSPKETQYF; cdr3_nt: TGCGCCAGCAGTCACAAGACTTCACCGAAAGAGACCCAGTACTTC; clone_size: NA; j_call: TRBJ2-5; v_call: TRBV23-1; d_call: NA
cdr3_aa: CASSLVAGYTTSTDTQYF; cdr3_nt: TGTGCCAGCAGCTTGGTAGCGGGGTACACTACTAGCACAGATACGCAGTATTTT; clone_size: NA; j_call: TRBJ2-3; v_call: TRBV5-6; d_call: TRBD2
cdr3_aa: CASSYASNGEQYF; cdr3_nt: TGTGCCAGCAGCTACGCCTCCAATGGGGAGCAGTACTTC; clone_size: NA; j_call: TRBJ2-7; v_call: TRBV5-6; d_call: NA
cdr3_aa: CASSLGTGELFF; cdr3_nt: TGTGCTAGCAGCTTAGGCACCGGGGAGCTGTTTTTT; clone_size: NA; j_call: TRBJ2-2; v_call: TRBV7-7; d_call: NA
cdr3_aa: CASTTDRGNRRTEAFF; cdr3_nt: TGTGCCAGTACCACGGACAGGGGGAATCGTCGGACTGAAGCTTTCTTT; clone_size: NA; j_call: TRBJ1-1; v_call: TRBV19; d_call: TRBD1
cdr3_aa: CASTSSGAGANVLTF; cdr3_nt: TGTGCCAGCACCTCTTCGGGGGCTGGGGCCAACGTCCTGACTTTC; clone_size: NA; j_call: TRBJ2-6; v_call: TRBV5-4; d_call: NA
cdr3_aa: CAIGQGQYNEQFF; cdr3_nt: TGTGCCATTGGACAGGGGCAATACAATGAGCAGTTCTTC; clone_size: NA; j_call: TRBJ2-1; v_call: TRBV10-3; d_call: TRBD1
cdr3_aa: CASSPVGLAGGTGELFF; cdr3_nt: TGTGCCAGCTCACCCGTTGGCCTAGCGGGAGGCACCGGGGAGCTGTTTTTT; clone_size: NA; j_call: TRBJ2-2; v_call: TRBV18; d_call: TRBD2
cdr3_aa: CASSPGTSYEQYF; cdr3_nt: TGTGCCAGCTCACCCGGGACGTCCTACGAGCAGTACTTC; clone_size: NA; j_call: TRBJ2-7; v_call: TRBV18; d_call: NA
cdr3_aa: CASSLYGGAHNEQFF; cdr3_nt: TGCGCCAGCAGCTTGTATGGCGGGGCCCACAATGAGCAGTTCTTC; clone_size: NA; j_call: TRBJ2-1; v_call: TRBV5-1; d_call: NA
cdr3_aa: CASSFSRVSGNTIYF; cdr3_nt: TGTGCCAGCAGCTTCTCCAGGGTCTCTGGAAACACCATATATTTT; clone_size: NA; j_call: TRBJ1-3; v_call: TRBV7-2; d_call: NA
cdr3_aa: CASSGGRPNTEAFF; cdr3_nt: TGTGCCAGTAGTGGAGGACGCCCGAACACTGAAGCTTTCTTT; clone_size: NA; j_call: TRBJ1-1; v_call: TRBV19; d_call: NA
cdr3_aa: CASSPSQGGQPQHF; cdr3_nt: TGCGCCAGCAGCCCCAGCCAGGGAGGGCAGCCCCAGCATTTT; clone_size: once; j_call: TRBJ1-5; v_call: TRBV5-1; d_call: NA
cdr3_aa: CASSLLTSGDNEQFF; cdr3_nt: TGTGCCAGCAGCCTCCTGACTAGCGGAGACAATGAGCAGTTCTTC; clone_size: NA; j_call: TRBJ2-1; v_call: TRBV7-2; d_call: TRBD2
cdr3_aa: CASSRQTVQETQYF; cdr3_nt: TGTGCCAGCAGCCGCCAGACAGTTCAAGAGACCCAGTACTTC; clone_size: NA; j_call: TRBJ2-5; v_call: TRBV7-2; d_call: NA
cdr3_aa: CASSAGQTSNYGYTF; cdr3_nt: TGTGCCAGCAGCGCTGGACAGACCTCTAACTATGGCTACACCTTC; clone_size: NA; j_call: TRBJ1-2; v_call: TRBV9; d_call: NA
cdr3_aa: CASSGGTVSSYEQYF; cdr3_nt: TGTGCCAGCAGTGGTGGGACAGTTAGCTCCTACGAGCAGTACTTC; clone_size: NA; j_call: TRBJ2-7; v_call: TRBV6-1; d_call: TRBD1
cdr3_aa: CASSYRGEASYEQYF; cdr3_nt: TGTGCCAGCAGTTACCGGGGGGAAGCCTCCTACGAGCAGTACTTC; clone_size: NA; j_call: TRBJ2-7; v_call: TRBV6-6; d_call: TRBD2
cdr3_aa: CAIREDNYVVPLHF; cdr3_nt: TGTGCCATCAGGGAGGACAACTACGTGGTACCCCTCCACTTT; clone_size: NA; j_call: TRBJ1-6; v_call: TRBV10-3; d_call: NA
cdr3_aa: CASREVAGGVSYEQYF; cdr3_nt: TGTGCCAGCAGAGAGGTAGCGGGAGGGGTCTCCTACGAGCAGTACTTC; clone_size: NA; j_call: TRBJ2-7; v_call: TRBV7-2; d_call: TRBD2
cdr3_aa: CASSPDGARQETQYF; cdr3_nt: TGTGCCAGCAGCCCCGACGGGGCGAGGCAAGAGACCCAGTACTTC; clone_size: NA; j_call: TRBJ2-5; v_call: TRBV7-2; d_call: NA
cdr3_aa: CASSVFGGLGYGYTF; cdr3_nt: TGTGCCAGCAGCGTATTCGGGGGGCTCGGCTATGGCTACACCTTC; clone_size: NA; j_call: TRBJ1-2; v_call: TRBV9; d_call: NA
cdr3_aa: CAISEGAGPRRTEAFF; cdr3_nt: TGTGCCATCAGTGAGGGGGCAGGCCCTAGGAGGACTGAAGCTTTCTTT; clone_size: NA; j_call: TRBJ1-1; v_call: TRBV10-3; d_call: NA